The 32 T cell receptor beta chains reported below all come from one sample, sequenced in a study of blood T cell repertoires in COVID-19. Using immunoSEQ multiplex PCR, the repertoire was profiled, and TCRdb retains in-frame clones only, with some absent. The sample contains approximately 110,000 clones, 70% to 90% of which appear only once. The source material was peripheral blood. These receptors were obtained from a woman aged 50 to 65 with acute or convalescent COVID-19.

CDR3 nucleotides: TGTGCCAGCAGCGTAGACGGTGGTCCAGGACAGGGTAGGAACACTGAAGCTTTCTTT. This translates into CASSVDGGPGQGRNTEAFF. V and J are TRBV9 and TRBJ1-1; the match to TRBD1 covers 8 bases. V lost 0 bases, J lost 1 base, and 14 bases stayed unmatched. The germline V gene has CDR1 SGDLS and CDR2 YYNGEE. This CDR3 has 19 residues.

The chain combines TRBV27 with TRBJ1-2, with a tentative D call TRBD1 (6 bases). The CDR3 consists of 13 residues. The V and J ends lost 6 bases and 2 bases respectively, with 10 bases between them. The germline gives CDR1 MNHEY, CDR2 SMNVEV (reference sequence). In DNA, the CDR3 is TGTGCCAGCAGCACCACAGGGAACTATGGCTACACCTTC. It yields the protein CASSTTGNYGYTF.

The chain carries TRBV19 and TRBJ2-2; D is possibly TRBD2 (6 bases). The CDR3 is 14 residues long. Deletions cut 6 bases from V and 6 bases from J, with 14 bases between. The germline CDR1 and CDR2 sequences are LNHDA and SQIVND (reference sequence). The CDR3, as DNA: TGTGCCAGTAGCCTCATGGGGGGAGCCGGGGAGCTGTTTTTT. The encoded protein is CASSLMGGAGELFF.

CDR3 in DNA: TGCGCCAGCAGCCAGGGACAGCTTTATGGCTACACCTTC. The encoded protein is CASSQGQLYGYTF. The chain carries TRBV5-1 and TRBJ1-2, with 7 bases matching TRBD1. CDR3 length: 13 residues. Looked up from germline, CDR1 is SGHRS and CDR2 is YFSETQ. V lost 4 bases, J lost 5 bases, and 5 bases stayed unmatched.

J is TRBJ1-1 and V is TRBV4-1; D unclear. V lost 3 bases, J lost 13 bases, and 15 bases lay in between. This CDR3 is 12 amino acids long. From germline, CDR1 is MGHRA and CDR2 YSYEKL. The CDR3 loop is CASSHATERGFF. DNA for the CDR3: TGCGCCAGCAGCCATGCGACTGAAAGAGGTTTCTTT.

The chain uses TRBV18 and TRBJ1-1; D gene ambiguous. The V gene lost 3 bases and the J gene lost 3 bases, with 5 bases spanning the gap. CDR1 is KGHSH and CDR2 is LQKENI in the germline V gene. This CDR3 has 12 amino acids. The CDR3 region is CASSPQDTEAFF. CDR3 nucleotides: TGTGCCAGCTCACCCCAGGACACTGAAGCTTTCTTT.

The table lists this clone with a count of one. At one end the junction does not follow the germline gene, possibly because of a read error. This chain uses TRBV5-4 with TRBJ1-3, with 9 bases that match TRBD1. The CDR3 totals 19 residues. Per the germline V gene, CDR1 is SGHNT and CDR2 is YYREEE (reference sequence). CDR3 loop: CASSFRDRAPYLSGNTVYF. CDR3 nucleotides: TGTGCCAGCAGCTTCCGGGACAGGGCACCCTACCTCTCTGGAAACACCGTATATTTT.

This clone was counted only a few times. The rearrangement links TRBV18 to TRBJ1-5, with TRBD1 matching over 7 bases. The V gene's germline CDR1 is KGHSH and CDR2 LQKENI. V dropped 5 bases and J dropped 4; count of bases not matched to a gene: 8. The CDR3 is 15 amino acids. This CDR3 is CASSARQGTNQPQHF. Here the CDR3 DNA reads TGTGCCAGCTCAGCCCGACAGGGCACGAATCAGCCCCAGCATTTT.

The chain uses TRBV7-9 and TRBJ1-2; D call uncertain. Germline V gene data show CDR1 as SEHNR and CDR2 as FQNEAQ (reference sequence). CDR3 length: 13 amino acids. Trimming removed 6 bases at V and 4 bases at J, with 12 bases between. The CDR3, as DNA: TGTGCCAGCAGTAGACAACTGTCCTATGGCTACACCTTC. It translates to CASSRQLSYGYTF.

This chain uses TRBV30 with TRBJ1-2, with D maybe TRBD1 (5 bases). CDR3 length equals 13 residues. Trimming took off 4 bases at V and 4 bases at J, with 13 bases between the two ends. Germline-derived CDR1 and CDR2 are GTSNPN and SVGIG (reference sequence). The CDR3 nucleotides are TGTGCCTGGACCGTACAGGCCTTCTATGGCTACACCTTC. Encoded protein: CAWTVQAFYGYTF.

V and J are TRBV6-6 and TRBJ1-6; D not resolved. This CDR3 comprises 15 residues. Trimming shortened V by 6 bases and J by 4 bases, and 13 bases separated the two germline ends. Per the germline V gene, CDR1 is MNHNY and CDR2 is SVGAGI (reference sequence). The CDR3 loop is CASRLDWPYNSPLHF. DNA for the CDR3: TGTGCCAGCAGGCTCGACTGGCCATATAATTCACCCCTCCACTTT.

The V and J genes are TRBV19 and TRBJ1-1; D may be TRBD1 (5 bases). The length of the CDR3 is 13 residues. The ends were cut back, 3 bases at V and 10 bases at J, with 15 bases in the middle. The germline V gene encodes CDR1 LNHDA and CDR2 SQIVND (reference sequence). This CDR3 reads CASSMGLNDRAFF. CDR3 nucleotides: TGTGCCAGTAGTATGGGGCTAAATGACAGAGCTTTCTTT.

The V call is TRBV13, the J call TRBJ2-2; TRBD1 matches 7 bases. CDR3 length equals 17 residues. The germline CDR1 and CDR2 sequences are PRHDT and FYEKMQ (reference sequence). Trimming took 0 bases from V and 7 from J; bases not matched to a gene: 11. The DNA for the CDR3 is TGTGCCAGCAGCTTAGGCACAGGGGCAGGAGTTCTCGGGGAGCTGTTTTTT. Its translation: CASSLGTGAGVLGELFF. The full variable domain, completed using reference TRBV13 and TRBJ2-2, is AAGVIQSPRHLIKEKRETATLKCYPIPRHDTVYWYQQGPGQDPQFLISFYEKMQSDKGSIPDRFSAQQFSDYHSELNMSSLELGDSALYFCASSLGTGAGVLGELFFGEGSRLTVL.

The genes are TRBV19 and TRBJ1-4, with 7 bases aligning to TRBD1. The CDR3 runs to 14 residues. Unmatched junction bases numbered 5, after V lost 6 bases and J lost 4 bases. Germline loops: CDR1 LNHDA, CDR2 SQIVND (reference sequence). The CDR3 region has the DNA TGTGCCAGTAGGGAGGGGGCTGATAATGAAAAACTGTTTTTT. Translated: CASREGADNEKLFF.

The J gene is TRBJ1-6, the V gene TRBV9; 7 bases fit TRBD1. This CDR3 contains 15 residues. V lost 3 bases and J lost 7; bases outside the gene matches: 7. Germline lookup yields CDR1 SGDLS and CDR2 YYNGEE. The CDR3 loop reads CASSAQAQGNSPLHF. CDR3 sequence (DNA): TGTGCCAGCAGCGCCCAGGCACAGGGGAATTCACCCCTCCACTTT.

The rearrangement links TRBV27 to TRBJ2-1, with TRBD2 identical over 13 bases. This CDR3 has 16 amino acids. CDR1 and CDR2 (germline): MNHEY, SMNVEV (reference sequence). The junction had 9 bases not matched to a gene; V was cut back by 5 bases and J by 8 bases. DNA of the CDR3: TGTGCCAGCAGTCAGCACGGACTAGCGGGGGTATATGAGCAGTTCTTC. This gives the protein CASSQHGLAGVYEQFF.

CDR3 residues: CASSLASRGSNEQFF. CDR3 sequence (DNA): TGCGCCAGCAGCTTGGCCAGCAGGGGGAGTAATGAGCAGTTCTTC. This chain joins TRBV5-1 and TRBJ2-1; TRBD1 aligns across 7 bases. V lost 0 bases to trimming and J lost 7 bases; unmatched junction nucleotides: 7. The CDR3 has 15 amino acids. Per germline, CDR1 SGHRS and CDR2 YFSETQ.

The chain uses TRBV29-1 and TRBJ1-5; TRBD1 matches 7 bases. CDR3 length: 13 residues. Germline trimming cut 7 bases from V and 1 base from J; bases unmatched to any gene: 4. Germline-derived CDR1 and CDR2 are SQVTM and ANQGSEA. The DNA of the CDR3 is TGCAGCGATACAGGGGAGAGCAATCAGCCCCAGCATTTT. It encodes CSDTGESNQPQHF.

The rearrangement uses TRBV29-1 and TRBJ1-2, with D possibly matching TRBD1 (5 bases). V was pared by 7 bases and J by 4 bases, with 13 bases between. CDR1 is SQVTM and CDR2 is ANQGSEA in the germline V gene. This CDR3 region has 12 residues. CDR3 coding DNA: TGCAGCGCGGTTACAGGAATCTATGGCTACACCTTC. Encoded protein: CSAVTGIYGYTF. Supplemented by reference TRBV29-1 and TRBJ1-2, the full variable domain reads SAVISQKPSRDICQRGTSLTIQCQVDSQVTMMFWYRQQPGQSLTLIATANQGSEATYESGFVIDKFPISRPNLTFSTLTVSNMSPEDSSIYLCSAVTGIYGYTFGSGTRLTVV.

V is TRBV7-2 and J is TRBJ2-2; TRBD2 aligns across 14 bases. This CDR3 has 18 amino acids. V lost 5 bases, J lost 13 bases, and 18 bases stayed unmatched. The germline gives CDR1 SGHTA, CDR2 FQGNSA. CDR3 coding DNA: TGTGCCAGCAGCCCACAGAGGGTCGCTGGACTAGCGGGAGGCGGGCTGTTTTTT. Its translation is CASSPQRVAGLAGGGLFF.

This clone was detected once. The chain combines TRBV2 with TRBJ1-1; tentative D call: TRBD1 (5 bases). CDR1 SNHLY and CDR2 FYNNEI come from the germline V gene. CDR3 length equals 14 residues. Trimming took 7 bases from V and 5 from J, leaving 17 bases between them. The CDR3 spells CASTARGGNTEAFF. DNA of the CDR3: TGTGCCAGCACCGCCCGGGGGGGAAATACTGAAGCTTTCTTT. The whole variable domain, filled in from reference TRBV2 and TRBJ1-1, reads EPEVTQTPSHQVTQMGQEVILRCVPISNHLYFYWYRQILGQKVEFLVSFYNNEISEKSEIFDDQFSVERPDGSNFTLKIRSTKLEDSAMYFCASTARGGNTEAFFGQGTRLTVV.

The chain carries TRBV28 and TRBJ1-4; D possibly corresponds to TRBD1 (6 bases). The length of the CDR3 is 16 residues. The V end lost 3 bases, the J end lost 4 bases, and 15 bases lay between the germline ends. CDR1 and CDR2 from the germline V gene are MDHEN and SYDVKM. CDR3 region: CASSFLKWDINEKLFF. The CDR3 coding sequence is TGTGCCAGCAGTTTCCTCAAGTGGGACATTAATGAAAAACTGTTTTTT.

This chain connects TRBV28 to TRBJ2-1, with a possible D match to TRBD2 (5 bases). The germline gives CDR1 MDHEN, CDR2 SYDVKM. V lost 7 bases and J 4 bases, leaving 20 bases between the germline ends. The CDR3 covers 16 residues. In DNA form, the CDR3 reads TGTGCCAGCACCCAACGTGGGAGCTTCCCTTACAATGAGCAGTTCTTC. It yields the protein CASTQRGSFPYNEQFF.

Concerning this clone: The same CDR3 can be traced to other DNA sequences in this sample. The rearrangement joins TRBV9 to TRBJ1-4; D uncertain. The CDR3 has 14 residues. CDR1 is SGDLS and CDR2 is YYNGEE in the germline V gene. Trimming left V 0 bases short and J 8 bases short, with 11 bases between. CDR3 coding DNA: TGTGCCAGCAGCGTAGGCGGGCTCGGAGAAAAACTGTTTTTT. It encodes CASSVGGLGEKLFF.

The CDR3 nucleotides are TGTGCCACCATGGGCGGGGGGGGAGGTTCTGAAGCTTTCTTT. Protein sequence: CATMGGGGGSEAFF. V gene TRBV6-5 combines with J gene TRBJ1-1; D might be TRBD1 (5 bases). The CDR3 consists of 14 residues. V shed 10 bases and J shed 6 bases, with 21 bases lying between them. Germline V gene sequence: CDR1 MNHEY, CDR2 SVGAGI.

This rearrangement joins TRBV19 to TRBJ2-1; D is perhaps TRBD2 (6 bases). Germline lookup yields CDR1 LNHDA and CDR2 SQIVND (reference sequence). Trimming shortened V by 10 bases and J by 1 base, and 11 bases separated the two germline ends. This CDR3 is 13 amino acids long. The CDR3 sequence is CATWDFSYNEQFF. The CDR3 DNA reads as TGTGCCACTTGGGACTTTTCCTACAATGAGCAGTTCTTC.

This chain joins TRBV12-3 or TRBV12-4 and TRBJ1-1; the D is unclear. The CDR3 extends over 13 amino acids. V lost 2 bases to trimming and J lost 0 bases, with 4 bases between them. The CDR3 here is CASSLQMNTEAFF. The CDR3, as DNA: TGTGCCAGCAGTTTACAGATGAACACTGAAGCTTTCTTT.

V gene TRBV6-5 combines with J gene TRBJ2-2; 7 bases fit TRBD1. Trimming removed 0 bases from V and 3 bases from J; junction bases left unmatched: 4. CDR3 length: 16 residues. Germline CDR1 reads MNHEY; CDR2 reads SVGAGI. The CDR3 region has the DNA TGTGCCAGCAGTTACTCGGACAGGACACACACCGGGGAGCTGTTTTTT. The encoded protein is CASSYSDRTHTGELFF.

J is TRBJ2-2 and V is TRBV24-1; 11 positions match TRBD1. The CDR3 is 14 amino acids. Germline values: CDR1 KGHDR, CDR2 SFDVKD. The V and J ends lost 8 bases and 5 bases, in that order; junction bases with no gene match: 3. The CDR3 here is CATKDRGPTGELFF. In DNA, the CDR3 is TGTGCCACCAAGGACAGGGGGCCAACCGGGGAGCTGTTTTTT.

The chain combines TRBV7-2 with TRBJ1-6; D possibly corresponds to TRBD1 (6 bases). The V end lost 8 bases, the J end lost 9 bases, and 11 bases lay between the germline ends. This CDR3 has 12 residues. Germline V gives CDR1 SGHTA, CDR2 FQGNSA. Here the CDR3 reads CASSRGGSPLHF. CDR3 nucleotides: TGTGCCAGCTCACGAGGGGGTTCACCCCTCCACTTT.

The V call is TRBV28, the J call TRBJ2-7; 7 bases are shared with TRBD2. Germline lookup yields CDR1 MDHEN and CDR2 SYDVKM. Trimming removed 6 bases from V and 2 bases from J; junction bases left unmatched: 4. CDR3 size: 13 residues. CDR3 sequence: CASSLGTTYEQYF. The CDR3 DNA follows: TGTGCCAGCAGCCTCGGGACTACCTACGAGCAGTACTTC.

This sequence joins TRBV7-2 and TRBJ1-3; TRBD1 matches 12 bases. This CDR3 region has 14 residues. The germline gives CDR1 SGHTA, CDR2 FQGNSA. J was trimmed by 8 bases and V by 5 bases; bases with no gene match: 4. The CDR3 bases are TGTGCCAGCAGCGCCCGGGACAGGGGGCACACCATATATTTT. It specifies CASSARDRGHTIYF.